The clone carrying this T cell receptor beta chain was recorded a few times. Its cognate antigen is unknown. The data belong to a study of T cells in localized non-small cell lung cancer. Method: immunoSEQ multiplex PCR; TCRdb's copy keeps in-frame clones and lacks some. Among around 40,000 clones listed, approximately 80% were seen once. Overall study results and limits: Median about 58 top-100 tumor clones were shared with paired adjacent lung. Tumor trailed uninvolved adjacent lung in T cell clonality, which peaked there. Analysis by sequencing included only one tumor region, so heterogeneity remains possible.

The germline V gene encodes CDR1 LNHDA and CDR2 SQIVND (reference sequence). V trimming: 3 bases; J trimming: 10 bases; junction bases outside the gene matches: 4. The CDR3 runs to 12 residues. This sample comprised PBMCs, obtained before any cancer treatment. This sequence originates from a man aged 40-75 years with stage II lung adenocarcinoma. This sequence joins TRBV19 and TRBJ1-1; 8 bases are a match to TRBD1. The CDR3 reads CASSIGQGPAFF. CDR3 DNA: TGTGCCAGTAGTATTGGACAGGGTCCAGCTTTCTTT.